What follows are 20 T cell receptor beta chains derived from one specimen sequenced in a study of control samples from healthy donors and cancer patients. Some clones are missing from TCRdb's copy, which holds only in-frame ones; the method was immunoSEQ multiplex PCR. The data contain more than 150,000 clones, over 90% of them singletons. Input material: blood. Receptors were obtained from a man in his fifties in good health.

The chain links TRBV5-1 to TRBJ2-5; 7 bases align to TRBD2. The CDR3 covers 17 residues. Per the germline V gene, CDR1 is SGHRS and CDR2 is YFSETQ. V lost 4 bases to trimming and J lost 1 base; unmatched junction nucleotides: 13. The CDR3 DNA sequence: TGCGCCAGCAGCGCATCAACTAGCGCTATCCCCCAAGAGACCCAGTACTTC. It encodes CASSASTSAIPQETQYF.

As regards this clone: Because the CDR3 is missing its conserved closing phenylalanine or tryptophan, this is likely a read error. The chain links TRBV27 to TRBJ1-1; 9 nucleotides align to TRBD1. Germline lookup yields CDR1 MNHEY and CDR2 SMNVEV (reference sequence). V gave up 2 bases and J gave up 1 base; unmatched junction bases: 2. This CDR3 spans 15 amino acids. The CDR3 protein is CASSLMDRGNTEAFL. The CDR3 bases are TGTGCCAGCAGTTTAATGGACAGGGGGAACACTGAAGCTTTCCTT.

This sequence joins TRBV5-1 and TRBJ2-3; a weak D match, TRBD2 (6 bases). Germline-derived CDR1 and CDR2 are SGHRS and YFSETQ. V was pared by 4 bases and J by 3 bases, with 15 bases between. The CDR3 covers 15 residues. The CDR3 DNA is TGCGCCAGCAGCCCCCTAGCTGGGAGGACAGATACGCAGTATTTT. Protein product: CASSPLAGRTDTQYF.

The rearrangement links TRBV11-2 to TRBJ1-2; 10 positions match TRBD1. CDR1 is SGHAT, CDR2 FQNNGV, per germline. The length of the CDR3 is 16 residues. V dropped 0 bases and J dropped 8; count of bases not matched to a gene: 9. CDR3 amino acids: CASSLDTRQGAGGYTF. As DNA, the CDR3 is TGTGCCAGCAGCTTAGATACGAGACAGGGGGCGGGAGGCTACACCTTC.

The genes are TRBV7-6 and TRBJ2-7; TRBD1 aligns across 9 bases. The junction had 15 bases not matched to a gene; V was cut back by 4 bases and J by 2 bases. CDR1 and CDR2 from the germline V gene are SGHVS and FNYEAQ. This CDR3 contains 18 residues. CDR3 sequence (DNA): TGTGCCAGCAGCTCCGTCCCGGGACAGGGAACGGAGGCCTACGAGCAGTACTTC. Protein: CASSSVPGQGTEAYEQYF.

V and J are TRBV29-1 and TRBJ2-7, with D perhaps matching TRBD1 or TRBD2 (6 bases each). Per germline, CDR1 SQVTM and CDR2 ANQGSEA. The V and J ends lost 7 bases and 2 bases respectively, with 12 bases between them. The CDR3 is 12 amino acids. This CDR3 is CSAGDTAYEQYF. The CDR3 DNA follows: TGCAGCGCGGGGGACACCGCCTACGAGCAGTACTTC.

V usage is TRBV28 and J usage is TRBJ2-7, with TRBD2 matching over 7 bases. With 3 bases clipped from V and 3 bases from J, the junction kept 8 bases outside the gene matches. The germline gives CDR1 MDHEN, CDR2 SYDVKM. CDR3 size: 15 residues. The CDR3 here is CASSLGGDAGYEQYF. The CDR3 DNA is TGTGCCAGCAGTTTGGGGGGGGACGCGGGCTACGAGCAGTACTTC.

The chain is built from TRBV6-5 and TRBJ1-5, with 7 nucleotides matching TRBD1. The V segment lost 6 bases and the J segment 4 bases; nucleotides outside the gene matches: 9. This CDR3 is built from 15 residues. Germline-derived CDR1 and CDR2 are MNHEY and SVGAGI. CDR3 bases: TGTGCCAGCAGCCAAGGACAGGCTTTTAATCAGCCCCAGCATTTT. Translating it yields CASSQGQAFNQPQHF.

V gene TRBV30 combines with J gene TRBJ2-4; TRBD2 aligns across 14 bases. The CDR3 loop spans 15 amino acids. Looked up from germline, CDR1 is GTSNPN and CDR2 is SVGIG (reference sequence). DNA of the CDR3: TGTCGGACTAGCGGGAGGCGACGGGACAAAAACATTCAGTACTTC. It specifies CRTSGRRRDKNIQYF.

This chain joins TRBV7-8 and TRBJ2-2; possibly TRBD2 for D (6 bases). CDR3 length: 18 amino acids. Germline lookup yields CDR1 SGHVS and CDR2 FQNEAQ. Deletions cut 3 bases from V and 0 bases from J, with 17 bases between. The CDR3 reads CASSFVLSVAANTGELFF. The DNA of the CDR3 is TGTGCCAGCAGCTTCGTCCTGAGTGTAGCGGCGAACACCGGGGAGCTGTTTTTT.

This chain links TRBV29-1 with TRBJ1-2; 8 bases agree with TRBD1. Per the germline V gene, CDR1 is SQVTM and CDR2 is ANQGSEA. This CDR3 contains 12 residues. Trimming cost V 5 bases and J 4 bases; bases outside gene matches: 3. CDR3 residues: CSVLDRAYGYTF. The CDR3 nucleotides are TGCAGCGTTCTGGACAGGGCCTATGGCTACACCTTC.

V and J are TRBV28 and TRBJ2-3; D may match TRBD1 or TRBD2 (6 bases each). Germline CDR1 reads MDHEN; CDR2 reads SYDVKM. CDR3 length: 14 residues. Deletions cut 8 bases from V and 4 bases from J, with 16 bases between. The CDR3, as DNA: TGTGCCAGCGCAAGTCCGGGGGCGGCAGATACGCAGTATTTT. It specifies CASASPGAADTQYF.

The chain combines TRBV6-5 with TRBJ2-7; D ambiguous. The V end was cut by 6 bases, the J end by 3 bases, with 12 bases between. This CDR3 is built from 13 residues. The V gene's germline CDR1 is MNHEY and CDR2 SVGAGI. The chain's CDR3 is CASSIDLGYEQYF. DNA for the CDR3: TGTGCCAGCAGCATCGACTTAGGCTACGAGCAGTACTTC.

The V gene is TRBV9, the J gene TRBJ2-2, with D perhaps TRBD2 (7 bases). The CDR3 has 18 residues. Germline CDR1 reads SGDLS; CDR2 reads YYNGEE. V lost 0 bases to trimming and J lost 4 bases, with 19 bases between them. CDR3 sequence: CASSVGGGAGTATGELFF. The CDR3 DNA sequence: TGTGCCAGCAGCGTAGGAGGGGGGGCCGGGACGGCCACCGGGGAGCTGTTTTTT.

The V call is TRBV28, the J call TRBJ2-3, with D possibly being TRBD1 or TRBD2 (5 bases each). The CDR3 is made up of 19 amino acids. V shed 0 bases and J shed 6 bases, with 25 bases lying between them. Germline V gene data show CDR1 as MDHEN and CDR2 as SYDVKM. CDR3 sequence (DNA): TGTGCCAGCAGTTTATGGGCAGGAGGAGCGCAGGGTGGGTCGGATACGCAGTATTTT. Its translation: CASSLWAGGAQGGSDTQYF. The full variable domain, rest sourced from reference TRBV28 and TRBJ2-3, is DVKVTQSSRYLVKRTGEKVFLECVQDMDHENMFWYRQDPGLGLRLIYFSYDVKMKEKGDIPEGYSVSREKKERFSLILESASTNQTSMYLCASSLWAGGAQGGSDTQYFGPGTRLTVL.

This rearrangement joins TRBV6-5 to TRBJ1-2; no reliable D call. The CDR3 is made up of 14 amino acids. Germline assignment: CDR1 MNHEY and CDR2 SVGAGI. Trimming took off 0 bases at V and 5 bases at J, with 10 bases between the two ends. The CDR3 nucleotides read TGTGCCAGCAGTTACTCCCAGAGCCTTTATGGCTACACCTTC. Amino acid sequence: CASSYSQSLYGYTF.

The chain employs TRBV21-1 and TRBJ2-2; the table calls TRBD1, which could not be checked here. TRBV21-1 is annotated as a pseudogene. This CDR3 comprises 16 residues. The CDR3: CASSPRQGADTGELFF. The DNA for the CDR3 is TGTGCCAGCAGCCCCCGACAGGGGGCGGACACCGGGGAGCTGTTTTTT.

The CDR3: CASSLTGGLPANTGELFF. CDR3 sequence (DNA): TGTGCCAGCAGCTTAACTGGGGGCTTGCCCGCCAACACCGGGGAGCTGTTTTTT. The chain is built from TRBV7-3 and TRBJ2-2, with D perhaps matching TRBD1 (6 bases). V shed 0 bases and J shed 2 bases, with 16 bases lying between them. Germline V gene data show CDR1 as SGHTA and CDR2 as FQGTGA. CDR3 length: 18 residues.

The chain uses TRBV28 and TRBJ2-7; no clear D. The V gene's germline CDR1 is MDHEN and CDR2 SYDVKM. V lost 7 bases and J 6 bases, leaving 22 bases between the germline ends. The CDR3 loop spans 15 amino acids. CDR3 coding DNA: TGTGCCAGCACGCGTATCTCCCCCACGCAGACCGAGCAGTACTTC. It codes for CASTRISPTQTEQYF. The variable domain in full, completed from reference TRBV28 and TRBJ2-7, reads DVKVTQSSRYLVKRTGEKVFLECVQDMDHENMFWYRQDPGLGLRLIYFSYDVKMKEKGDIPEGYSVSREKKERFSLILESASTNQTSMYLCASTRISPTQTEQYFGPGTRLTVT.

For this clone: Additional DNA sequences in this sample encode the identical CDR3. The chain carries TRBV9 and TRBJ2-5; 9 nucleotides agree with TRBD2. This CDR3 is built from 15 residues. Trimming took 5 bases from V and 7 from J; bases not matched to a gene: 12. Germline V gives CDR1 SGDLS, CDR2 YYNGEE. The CDR3 sequence: CASSLSGGSLGTQYF. CDR3 nucleotide sequence: TGTGCCAGCAGTCTTAGCGGGGGCAGCTTAGGGACCCAGTACTTC. Based on the CDR3 plus reference TRBV9 and TRBJ2-5, the full variable domain is DSGVTQTPKHLITATGQRVTLRCSPRSGDLSVYWYQQSLDQGLQFLIQYYNGEERAKGNILERFSAQQFPDLHSELNLSSLELGDSALYFCASSLSGGSLGTQYFGPGTRLLVL.